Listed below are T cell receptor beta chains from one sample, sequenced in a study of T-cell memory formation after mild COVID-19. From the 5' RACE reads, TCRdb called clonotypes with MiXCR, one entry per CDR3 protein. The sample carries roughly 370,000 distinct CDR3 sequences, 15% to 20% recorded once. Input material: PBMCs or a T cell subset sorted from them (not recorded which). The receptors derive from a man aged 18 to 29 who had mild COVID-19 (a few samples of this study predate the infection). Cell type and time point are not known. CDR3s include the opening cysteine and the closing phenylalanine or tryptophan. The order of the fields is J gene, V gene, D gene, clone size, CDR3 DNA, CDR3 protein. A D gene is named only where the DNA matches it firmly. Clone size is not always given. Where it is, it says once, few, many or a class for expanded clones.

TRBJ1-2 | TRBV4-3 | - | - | TGCGCCAGCAGCCAAGATCAAGGGCAGGAGGGCTACACCTTC | CASSQDQGQEGYTF
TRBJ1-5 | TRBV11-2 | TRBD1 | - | TGTGCCAGCAGCCTCGACAGGGCTCAGCCCCAGCATTTT | CASSLDRAQPQHF
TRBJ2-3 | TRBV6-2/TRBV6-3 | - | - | TGTGCCAGCAGCCCCCGGCGGTTGGACCCAGGGTTCAATACGCAGTATTTT | CASSPRRLDPGFNTQYF
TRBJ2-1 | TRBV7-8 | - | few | TGTGCCAGCAGCTTCCTCGTCGGTGGGCAGTTCTTC | CASSFLVGGQFF
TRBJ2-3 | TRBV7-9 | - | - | TGTGCCAGCAGTAGGCGGGCCGCTAGCACAGATACGCAGTATTTT | CASSRRAASTDTQYF
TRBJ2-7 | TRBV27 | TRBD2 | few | TGTGCCAGCCAGACGGGGGGAACCAACATCCACGAGCAGTACTTC | CASQTGGTNIHEQYF
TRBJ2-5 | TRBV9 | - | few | TGTGCCAGCGGAGATAGGGCGGAGACCCAGTACTTC | CASGDRAETQYF
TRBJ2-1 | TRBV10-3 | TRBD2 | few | TGTGCCATCACTGGAGCGGGGGGCTCCTACAATGAGCAGTTCTTC | CAITGAGGSYNEQFF
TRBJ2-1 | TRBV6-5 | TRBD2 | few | TGTGCCAGCAGTCGGACTAGCGGGGTCTACAATGAGCAGTTCTTC | CASSRTSGVYNEQFF
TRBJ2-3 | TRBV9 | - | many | TGTGCCAGCAGCGTAGGCGAGGTGGTTTTGAACACAGATACGCAGTATTTT | CASSVGEVVLNTDTQYF
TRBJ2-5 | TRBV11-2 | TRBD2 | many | TGTGCCAGCAGCCAAATAGCGGGGATGGAGACCCAGTACTTC | CASSQIAGMETQYF
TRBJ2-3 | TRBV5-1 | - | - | - | CASSFSVSDTQYF
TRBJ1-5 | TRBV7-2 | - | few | TGTGCCAGCAGCTTGAATCCAGGGAGCAATCAGCCCCAGCATTTT | CASSLNPGSNQPQHF
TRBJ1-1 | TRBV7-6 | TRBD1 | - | TGTGCCAGCAGCTTAGTTAGGGGGCCAGCTTTCTTT | CASSLVRGPAFF
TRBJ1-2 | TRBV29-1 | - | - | TGCAGCGTTGAGGAAGGGGGAAATGACTACACCTTC | CSVEEGGNDYTF
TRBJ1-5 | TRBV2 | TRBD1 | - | TGTGCCAGCCAAAAAACAGGGGGACCTCAGCCCCAGCATTTT | CASQKTGGPQPQHF
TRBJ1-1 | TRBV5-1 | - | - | TGCGCCAGCAGCTACCAGGGCGGCACTGAAGCTTTCTTT | CASSYQGGTEAFF
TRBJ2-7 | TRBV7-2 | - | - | TGTGCCAGCAGCTTAGTGGAGGGGGGCTCGACCGAGCAGTACTTC | CASSLVEGGSTEQYF
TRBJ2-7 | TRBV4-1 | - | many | TGCGCCAGCAGCCAAGTTGACGGGAGCTCCTACGAGCAGTACTTC | CASSQVDGSSYEQYF
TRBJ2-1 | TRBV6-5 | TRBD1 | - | TGTGCCAGCAGGGGACAGGGCTTTCGGTTCAATGAGCAGTTCTTC | CASRGQGFRFNEQFF
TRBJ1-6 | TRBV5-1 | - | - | TGCGCCAGCACTACAGGGAATAATTCACCCCTCCACTTT | CASTTGNNSPLHF
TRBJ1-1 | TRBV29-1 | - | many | TGCAGCGTTGAGGGGTACACTGAAGCTTTCTTT | CSVEGYTEAFF
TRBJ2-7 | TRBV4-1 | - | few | TGCGCCAGCAGCCAAGCAACCTCTGGGACCTACGAGCAGTACTTC | CASSQATSGTYEQYF
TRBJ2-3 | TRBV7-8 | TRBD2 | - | TGTGCCAGCAGCTTTAGCGGGGGGGCGGCGCGCACAGATACGCAGTATTTT | CASSFSGGAARTDTQYF
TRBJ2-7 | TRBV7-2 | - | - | TGTGCCAGCAGCTTACATAGCCAGGGGACTTACTCCTACGAGCAGTACTTC | CASSLHSQGTYSYEQYF
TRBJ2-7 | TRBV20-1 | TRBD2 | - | TGCAGTGCTCCGGGACTAGCGGGGGCCTCCTACGAGCAGTACTTC | CSAPGLAGASYEQYF
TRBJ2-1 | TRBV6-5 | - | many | TGTGCCAGCGTAGGGGGGGACAATGAGCAGTTCTTC | CASVGGDNEQFF
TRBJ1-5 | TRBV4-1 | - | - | TGCGCCAGCAGCCAGGCGACGCACCAGCCCCAGCATTTT | CASSQATHQPQHF
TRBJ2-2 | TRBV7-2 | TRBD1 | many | TGTGCCAGCAGCTCGGGACAGGGGGGCACCGGGGAGCTGTTTTTT | CASSSGQGGTGELFF
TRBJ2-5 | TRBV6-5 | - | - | TGTGCCAGCAGTTACAGCAACACAGGATGGCTCGAGACCCAGTACTTC | CASSYSNTGWLETQYF
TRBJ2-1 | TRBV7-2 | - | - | TGTGCCAGCAGCCCTCAAATGCGGGACTCGACGTTCTTC | CASSPQMRDSTFF
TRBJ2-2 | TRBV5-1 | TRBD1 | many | TGCGCCAGCAGCTTGGCCGGGACAGACACCGGGGAGCTGTTTTTT | CASSLAGTDTGELFF
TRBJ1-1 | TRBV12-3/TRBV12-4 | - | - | TGTGCCAGCAGCCCTAGAAGGGGGGGCGCGTATACTGAAGCTTTCTTT | CASSPRRGGAYTEAFF
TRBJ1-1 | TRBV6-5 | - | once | TGTGCCAGCAGTTACTCGAAGGACGGGGGTTGGACTGAAGCTTTCTTT | CASSYSKDGGWTEAFF
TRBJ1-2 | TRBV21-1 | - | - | TGTGCCAGCAGCAAAGGAGGGGGAAATGGCTACACCTTC | CASSKGGGNGYTF
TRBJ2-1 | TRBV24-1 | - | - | TGTGCCACCAGTGACTATAGCCGGCGGCATGAGCAGTTCTTC | CATSDYSRRHEQFF
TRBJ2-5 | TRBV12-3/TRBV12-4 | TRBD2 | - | TGTGCCAGCAGTTTTTACGTAGCGGGGGGCGGAGAGACCCAGTACTTC | CASSFYVAGGGETQYF
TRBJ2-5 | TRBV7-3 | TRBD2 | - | TGTGCCAGCAGCCCAGGGACTAGCGGACGTGAGACCCAGTACTTC | CASSPGTSGRETQYF
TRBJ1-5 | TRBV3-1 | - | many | TGCGCCAGCAGCCAAGAGGGTCAGCCCCAGCATTTT | CASSQEGQPQHF
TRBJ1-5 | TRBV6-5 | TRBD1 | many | TGTGCCAGCAGCCGGACAGGGGACCTTAGCAATCAGCCCCAGCATTTT | CASSRTGDLSNQPQHF
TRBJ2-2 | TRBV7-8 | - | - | TGTGCCAGGAGGCCGAACACCGGGGAGCTGTTTTTT | CARRPNTGELFF
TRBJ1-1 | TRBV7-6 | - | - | TGTGCCAGCAGCCCTATGGGGTCCATGAACACTGAAGCTTTCTTT | CASSPMGSMNTEAFF
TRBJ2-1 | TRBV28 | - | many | TGTGCCAGCAGCCTACCGGGGGCCAATGAGCAGTTCTTC | CASSLPGANEQFF
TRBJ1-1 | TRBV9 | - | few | TGTGCCAGCAGCGCGGGGGGCCCTAACACTGAAGCTTTCTTT | CASSAGGPNTEAFF
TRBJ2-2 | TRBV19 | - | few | TGTGCCAGTTGGAGGGGGGCCGGGGAGCTGTTTTTT | CASWRGAGELFF
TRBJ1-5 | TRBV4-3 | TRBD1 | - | TGCGCCAGCAGCCAAGATTGGACAGGGAGGCGGTGGAGCAATCAGCCCCAGCATTTT | CASSQDWTGRRWSNQPQHF
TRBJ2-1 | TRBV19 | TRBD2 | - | TGTGCCAGTAAATCCGGGACTAGCGATCACAATGAGCAGTTCTTC | CASKSGTSDHNEQFF
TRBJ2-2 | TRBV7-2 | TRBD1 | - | TGTGCCAGCAGCCCAACCTCCGGGACAGGGGCCGGGGAGCTGTTTTTT | CASSPTSGTGAGELFF
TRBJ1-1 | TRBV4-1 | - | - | TGCGCCAGCAGCCTACAGTGGGCCGCCACTGAAGCTTTCTTT | CASSLQWAATEAFF
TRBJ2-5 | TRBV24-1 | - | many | TGTGCCAGCAAGGGGTCGGTACAAGAGACCCAGTACTTC | CASKGSVQETQYF
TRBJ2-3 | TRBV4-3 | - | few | TGCGCCAGCAGCCAAGATCCCGGGTCAGATACGCAGTATTTT | CASSQDPGSDTQYF
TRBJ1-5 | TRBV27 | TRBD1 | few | TGTGCCAGCGGTCAGACAGGGGATAGCAATCAGCCCCAGCATTTT | CASGQTGDSNQPQHF
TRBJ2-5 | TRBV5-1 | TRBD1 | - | TGCGCCAGCAGCCAACCCGGGACAGGGATAGAGACCCAGTACTTC | CASSQPGTGIETQYF